The T cell receptor (beta chain) under discussion was sequenced for a study of blood T cell repertoires in COVID-19. In the study overall: There were acute and convalescent COVID-19 samples, and they came from the United States, Italy and Spain.

The study recruited people aged about 18 to 95 years across about two dozen US areas. Cohorts were assigned according to the clinical history that participants reported. Two consecutive negative NP/OP PCR tests, clearance, or resolved symptoms defined Cohort 3 recovery. CDR1 is LGHDT and CDR2 is YNNKEL in the germline V gene (reference sequence). Trimming stripped 0 bases from V and 8 bases from J, with 7 bases between. The CDR3 totals 12 residues. Produced via immunoSEQ multiplex PCR; TCRdb's table is partial and in-frame only. This table has 210,000 or so clones, about 90% appearing once. Sequenced input: PBMCs or T cells enriched from blood (not recorded which). The receptor comes from a man aged 25 to 40 who had recovered from COVID-19. The gene calls are TRBV3-1 (or the pseudogene TRBV3-2) and TRBJ1-2; D remains unclear. CDR3 residues: CASSQDLRGYTF. The CDR3 DNA is TGTGCCAGCAGCCAAGATCTGCGGGGCTACACCTTC.